Here is one T cell receptor (beta chain) with its context. A single record per CDR3 protein comes from TCRdb applying MiXCR to the RACE reads. Among some 52,000 distinct CDR3 sequences listed, around 10% were seen once. This specimen comes from a study of human T cells and chemical hapten exposure. At the level of the study: Doses of diphenylcyclopropenone went to the patients' scalps weekly throughout the roughly 22-week study. Largely, small differences in pooled library volume made per-sample TCR yields vary. Patches with 0.01% DPC went on the upper back, and the tests were read at 6 days.

Time point of the sample: patch test 1, 2 weeks after DPC sensitization. Treatment specified: therapeutic diphenylcyclopropenone sensitization with weekly scalp DPC. Researchers extracted total RNA from unfractionated whole blood. V lost 2 bases to trimming and J lost 2 bases; unmatched junction nucleotides: 3. This CDR3 spans 14 amino acids. Germline-derived CDR1 and CDR2 are ENHRY and SYGVKD. The chain links TRBV10-3 to TRBJ2-7; 7 bases map to TRBD1. The sequence was collected from a woman aged 40 to 50 with alopecia areata. Some clones in this sample may be carry-over from other donors' samples. Source: whole blood, taken in connection with sensitization to the hapten diphenylcyclopropenone (DPC). The CDR3 DNA reads TGTGCCATCAGTGAGAGGGGGACAGCCTACGAGCAGTACTTC. It codes for CAISERGTAYEQYF.